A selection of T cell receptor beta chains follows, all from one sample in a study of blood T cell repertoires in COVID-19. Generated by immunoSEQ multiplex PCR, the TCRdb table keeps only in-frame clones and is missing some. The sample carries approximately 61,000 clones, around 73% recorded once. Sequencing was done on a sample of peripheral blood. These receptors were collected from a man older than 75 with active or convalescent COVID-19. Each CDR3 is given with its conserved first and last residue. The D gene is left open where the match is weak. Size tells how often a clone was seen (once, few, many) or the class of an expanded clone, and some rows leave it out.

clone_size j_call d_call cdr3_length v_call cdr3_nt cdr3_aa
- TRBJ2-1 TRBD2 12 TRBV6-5 TGTGCCAGCATTGGCGGGAGCCTTGAGCAGTTCTTC CASIGGSLEQFF
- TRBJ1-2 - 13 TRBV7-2 TGTGCCAGCAGCTCGCAGGGATCGACTGGCTACACCTTC CASSSQGSTGYTF
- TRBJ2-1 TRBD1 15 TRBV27 TGTGCCAGCACCTGGGGGACAGCGTCCTACAATGAGCAGTTCTTC CASTWGTASYNEQFF
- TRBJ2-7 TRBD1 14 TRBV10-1 TGCGCCAGCAGTGGACAGGGGAGTTTCTACGAGCAGTACTTC CASSGQGSFYEQYF
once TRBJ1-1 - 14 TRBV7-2 TGTGCCAGCAGCTTAGTGTCGGGGAACACTGAAGCTTTCTTT CASSLVSGNTEAFF
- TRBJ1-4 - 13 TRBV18 TGTGCCAGCTCAATGCAGGGCCGGGAAAAACTGTTTTTT CASSMQGREKLFF
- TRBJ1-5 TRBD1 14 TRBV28 TGTGCCAGCAGTGTCGGGACAGGGGTCCAGCCCCAGCATTTT CASSVGTGVQPQHF
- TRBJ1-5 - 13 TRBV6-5 TGTGCCAGCAGTCTCGACACCGATCGGCCCCAGCATTTT CASSLDTDRPQHF
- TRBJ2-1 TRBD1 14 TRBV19 TGTGCCAGTAGCCTGGACAGGGGGCGGAATGAGCAGTTCTTC CASSLDRGRNEQFF
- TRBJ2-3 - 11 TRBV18 TGTGCCAGCCTTAGTACCGATACGCAGTATTTT CASLSTDTQYF
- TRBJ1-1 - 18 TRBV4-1 TGCGCCAGCAGCCAAGACGTTCCGGACAGCGCCCTCCCCGCTGAAGCTTTCTTT CASSQDVPDSALPAEAFF
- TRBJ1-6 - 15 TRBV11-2 TGTGCCAGCAGCTCGTCGAGCGGTTTCAATTCACCCCTCCACTTT CASSSSSGFNSPLHF
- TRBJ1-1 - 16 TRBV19 TGTGCCAGTAGTATAGCGGGGGGGGCAATGAACACTGAAGCTTTCTTT CASSIAGGAMNTEAFF
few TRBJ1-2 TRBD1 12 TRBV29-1 TGCAGCGCAACGGGACAGGAGAATGGCTACACCTTC CSATGQENGYTF
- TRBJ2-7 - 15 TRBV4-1 TGCGCCAGCAGCCGCGGGGGCACAATCTCCTACGAGCAGTACTTC CASSRGGTISYEQYF